Below are 21 T cell receptor beta chains sequenced from a single sample in a study of CXCR3-negative and CXCR3-positive naive CD8 T cells. UMI-tagged TRB cDNA libraries were built via 5' RACE. For each CDR3 protein, TCRdb gives one entry from its re-call of the 5' RACE reads, without DNA. This sample contains some 64,000 distinct CDR3 sequences. General study points: Hydrophobicity was higher for TRB CDR3s found in CXCR3-positive naive cells than in CXCR3-negative naive cells.

These receptors lack a known antigen. Sequencing was done on a sample of naive CXCR3+ CD8+ T cells from blood. Subset specified: CD45RO-CCR7+CD27+CD95- naive CD8+ T cells expressing CXCR3 (TNR3+). All receptors derive from a human donor in good health. Some clones in this sample may be carry-over from other donors' samples.

The chain couples TRBV7-2 to TRBJ1-4; no DNA is available, so the TRBD1 call from TCRdb remains unchecked. Germline V gene sequence: CDR1 SGHTA, CDR2 FQGNSA. The CDR3 contains 16 residues. CDR3 amino acids: CASSGRDMPTNEKLFF.

This sequence joins TRBV12-3 or TRBV12-4 and TRBJ1-4; checking the TCRdb D call of TRBD1 is not possible without DNA. The CDR3 has 12 residues. CDR3 protein: CASSVTDEKLFF.

V usage is TRBV7-9 and J usage is TRBJ2-7; there is no DNA to check the TCRdb D call of TRBD2. Germline loops: CDR1 SEHNR, CDR2 FQNEAQ (reference sequence). The CDR3 runs to 12 residues. The CDR3 is CASSSLLVEQYF.

This chain uses TRBV6-5 with TRBJ1-2; as DNA is missing, the TRBD1 call by TCRdb cannot be tested. This CDR3 has 14 amino acids. Germline assignment: CDR1 MNHEY and CDR2 SVGAGI. Here the CDR3 reads CASSYSAGTYGYTF.

The chain uses TRBV20-1 and TRBJ1-6; TCRdb designates TRBD1, a call that cannot be tested without DNA. The CDR3 extends over 16 amino acids. The V gene's germline CDR1 is DFQATT and CDR2 SNEGSKA (reference sequence). CDR3 sequence reads: CSARDLRTGDNSPLHF.

This rearrangement joins TRBV2 to TRBJ2-1; TCRdb outputs TRBD2, but without DNA this stays unchecked. The CDR3 sequence is 14 residues long. Germline V gene sequence: CDR1 SNHLY, CDR2 FYNNEI. The CDR3: CASREGLAGNEQFF.

The V and J genes are TRBV2 and TRBJ1-5. Per the germline V gene, CDR1 is SNHLY and CDR2 is FYNNEI. The length of the CDR3 is 14 residues. The CDR3 here is CASSEAGGNQPQHF.

The rearrangement joins TRBV9 to TRBJ2-3. Germline assignment: CDR1 SGDLS and CDR2 YYNGEE. The CDR3 has 12 amino acids. The CDR3 sequence is CASSVGTDTQYF.

The J gene is TRBJ1-3, the V gene TRBV28; TCRdb indicates TRBD1, and absent DNA this call remains unverified. This CDR3 is 13 amino acids long. Looked up from germline, CDR1 is MDHEN and CDR2 is SYDVKM. CDR3 sequence: CASSSRDLPTIYF. The full variable domain, its missing parts supplied by reference TRBV28 and TRBJ1-3, is DVKVTQSSRYLVKRTGEKVFLECVQDMDHENMFWYRQDPGLGLRLIYFSYDVKMKEKGDIPEGYSVSREKKERFSLILESASTNQTSMYLCASSSRDLPTIYFGEGSWLTVV.

The chain couples TRBV6-2 or TRBV6-3 to TRBJ1-5; no DNA is available, so the TRBD1 call from TCRdb remains unchecked. Germline CDR1 reads MNHEY; CDR2 reads SVGEGT. The CDR3 spans 20 residues. CDR3 residues: CASSYATWAGEELYNQPQHF.

The genes are TRBV7-9 and TRBJ1-5; TCRdb selects TRBD1, and the lack of DNA leaves this call unchecked. The V gene's germline CDR1 is SEHNR and CDR2 FQNEAQ (reference sequence). This CDR3 comprises 16 residues. The CDR3 loop reads CASSSELTGGDKPQHF.

This chain uses TRBV5-5 with TRBJ2-1; TCRdb names TRBD1, which stays unverified in the absence of DNA. CDR1 and CDR2 from the germline V gene are SGHKS and YYEKEE (reference sequence). The CDR3 is 13 residues long. This chain's CDR3 is CATRRTGVDEQFF. Based on the CDR3 plus reference TRBV5-5 and TRBJ2-1, the full variable domain is DAGVTQSPTHLIKTRGQQVTLRCSPISGHKSVSWYQQVLGQGPQFIFQYYEKEERGRGNFPDRFSARQFPNYSSELNVNALLLGDSALYLCATRRTGVDEQFFGPGTRLTVL.

The chain combines TRBV7-8 with TRBJ2-1; TCRdb selects TRBD2, and the lack of DNA leaves this call unchecked. Germline V gene sequence: CDR1 SGHVS, CDR2 FQNEAQ. This CDR3 comprises 16 residues. This chain's CDR3 is CASRSTSGSSYNEQFF.

The rearrangement uses TRBV12-3 or TRBV12-4 and TRBJ1-1. This CDR3 comprises 15 residues. CDR3 residues: CASSTTRFENTEAFF.

The chain is built from TRBV19 and TRBJ2-1; lacking DNA, the TRBD1 call made by TCRdb goes unchecked. The germline gives CDR1 LNHDA, CDR2 SQIVND (reference sequence). This CDR3 spans 16 amino acids. The CDR3 sequence is CASSMGQSSSYNEQFF.

The V call is TRBV5-1, the J call TRBJ2-7; TCRdb calls TRBD1, which cannot be checked without DNA. The CDR3 covers 13 residues. Per germline, CDR1 SGHRS and CDR2 YFSETQ. CDR3 amino acids: CASSFNRDYEQYF.

V gene TRBV7-6 combines with J gene TRBJ1-1. CDR1 is SGHVS and CDR2 is FNYEAQ in the germline V gene. The length of the CDR3 is 14 residues. The CDR3 protein is CASTLSGGSTEAFF.

V gene TRBV7-9 combines with J gene TRBJ2-7. CDR1 and CDR2 from the germline V gene are SEHNR and FQNEAQ (reference sequence). The length of the CDR3 is 12 residues. The chain's CDR3 is CASSLDPYEQYF.

V usage is TRBV5-1 and J usage is TRBJ2-7; the TCRdb D gene call, TRBD1, has no DNA to confirm it. CDR1 and CDR2 (germline): SGHRS, YFSETQ. This CDR3 has 13 residues. CDR3 amino acids: CASSLTGTYEQYF.

The rearrangement uses TRBV28 and TRBJ2-7. This CDR3 region has 16 residues. CDR1 MDHEN and CDR2 SYDVKM come from the germline V gene. CDR3 amino acids: CASSSSRRGGFYEQYF. The whole variable domain, remainder taken from reference TRBV28 and TRBJ2-7, is DVKVTQSSRYLVKRTGEKVFLECVQDMDHENMFWYRQDPGLGLRLIYFSYDVKMKEKGDIPEGYSVSREKKERFSLILESASTNQTSMYLCASSSSRRGGFYEQYFGPGTRLTVT.

The rearrangement joins TRBV7-9 to TRBJ1-1. Per germline, CDR1 SEHNR and CDR2 FQNEAQ (reference sequence). The CDR3 has 13 amino acids. CDR3 residues: CASRDGSSTEAFF.